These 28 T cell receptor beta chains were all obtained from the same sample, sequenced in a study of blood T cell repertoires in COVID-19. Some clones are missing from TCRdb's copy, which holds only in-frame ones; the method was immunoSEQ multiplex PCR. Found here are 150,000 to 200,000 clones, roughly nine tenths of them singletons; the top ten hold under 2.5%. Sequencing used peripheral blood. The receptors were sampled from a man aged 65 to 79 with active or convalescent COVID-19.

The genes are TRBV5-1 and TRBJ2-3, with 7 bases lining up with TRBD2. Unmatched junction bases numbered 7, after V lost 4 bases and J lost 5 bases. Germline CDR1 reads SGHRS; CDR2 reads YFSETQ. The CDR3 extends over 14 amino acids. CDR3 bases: TGCGCCAGCAGCCCTCCGGGGGGACGAGATACGCAGTATTTT. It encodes CASSPPGGRDTQYF.

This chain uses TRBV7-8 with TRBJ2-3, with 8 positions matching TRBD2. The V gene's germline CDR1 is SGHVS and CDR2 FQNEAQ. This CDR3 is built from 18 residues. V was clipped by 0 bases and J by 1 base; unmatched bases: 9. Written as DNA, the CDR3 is TGTGCCAGCAGCTTAGCCGCCCGGGGGGGGATTCGCACAGATACGCAGTATTTT. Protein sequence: CASSLAARGGIRTDTQYF.

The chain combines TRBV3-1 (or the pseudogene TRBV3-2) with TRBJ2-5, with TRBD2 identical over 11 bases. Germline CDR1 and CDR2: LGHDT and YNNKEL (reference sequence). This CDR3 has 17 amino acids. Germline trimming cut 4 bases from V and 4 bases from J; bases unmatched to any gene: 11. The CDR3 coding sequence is TGTGCCAGCAGCCTGGGGCTTAGCGGGGGGGAGGGAGAGACCCAGTACTTC. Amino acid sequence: CASSLGLSGGEGETQYF.

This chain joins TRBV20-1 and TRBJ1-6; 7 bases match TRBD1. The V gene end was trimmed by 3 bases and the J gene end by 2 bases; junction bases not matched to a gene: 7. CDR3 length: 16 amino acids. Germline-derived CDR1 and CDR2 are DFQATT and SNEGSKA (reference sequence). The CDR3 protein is CSASSLTGAYNSPLHF. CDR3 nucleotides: TGCAGTGCTAGTAGTCTTACAGGGGCCTATAATTCACCCCTCCACTTT.

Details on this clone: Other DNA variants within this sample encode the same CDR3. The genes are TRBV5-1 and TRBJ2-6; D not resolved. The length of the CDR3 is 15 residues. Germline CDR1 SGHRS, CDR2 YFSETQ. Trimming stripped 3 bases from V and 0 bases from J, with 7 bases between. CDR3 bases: TGCGCCAGCAGCTCTGTCCCCTCTGGGGCCAACGTCCTGACTTTC. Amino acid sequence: CASSSVPSGANVLTF.

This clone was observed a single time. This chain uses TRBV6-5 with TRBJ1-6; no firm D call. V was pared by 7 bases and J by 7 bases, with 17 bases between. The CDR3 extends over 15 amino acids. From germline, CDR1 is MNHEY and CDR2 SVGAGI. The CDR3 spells CASNKGYSGNSPLHF. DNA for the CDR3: TGTGCCAGCAACAAGGGTTACTCGGGGAATTCACCCCTCCACTTT.

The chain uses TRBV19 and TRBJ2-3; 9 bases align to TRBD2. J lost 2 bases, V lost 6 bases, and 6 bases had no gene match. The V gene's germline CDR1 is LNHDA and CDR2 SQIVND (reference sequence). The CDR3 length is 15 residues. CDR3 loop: CASRLAGAYTDTQYF. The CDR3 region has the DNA TGTGCCAGTAGATTAGCGGGGGCCTACACAGATACGCAGTATTTT.

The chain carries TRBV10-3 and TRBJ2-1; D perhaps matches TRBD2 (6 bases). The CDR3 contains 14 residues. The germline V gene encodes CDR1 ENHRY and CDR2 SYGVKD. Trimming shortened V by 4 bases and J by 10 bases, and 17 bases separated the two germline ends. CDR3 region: CAISVGGDRREQFF. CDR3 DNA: TGTGCCATCAGTGTGGGGGGAGATAGGAGGGAGCAGTTCTTC.

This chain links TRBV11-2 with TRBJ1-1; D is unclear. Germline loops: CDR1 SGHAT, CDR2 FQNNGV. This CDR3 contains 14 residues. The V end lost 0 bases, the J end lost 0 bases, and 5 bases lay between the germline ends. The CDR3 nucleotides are TGTGCCAGCAGCTTAGATCGGGTGAACACTGAAGCTTTCTTT. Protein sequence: CASSLDRVNTEAFF.

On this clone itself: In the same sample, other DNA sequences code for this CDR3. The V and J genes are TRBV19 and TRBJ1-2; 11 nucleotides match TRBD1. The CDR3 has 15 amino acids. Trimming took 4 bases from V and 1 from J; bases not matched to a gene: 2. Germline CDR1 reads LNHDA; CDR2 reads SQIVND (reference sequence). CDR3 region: CASSTGTGGNYGYTF. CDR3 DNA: TGTGCCAGTAGTACTGGGACAGGGGGTAACTATGGCTACACCTTC.

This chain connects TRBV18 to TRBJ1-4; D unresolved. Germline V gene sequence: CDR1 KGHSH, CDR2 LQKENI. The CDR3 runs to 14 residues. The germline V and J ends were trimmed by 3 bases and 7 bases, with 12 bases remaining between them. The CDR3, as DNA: TGTGCCAGCTCACCGAGGGCGGTTCTTGAAAAACTGTTTTTT. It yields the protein CASSPRAVLEKLFF.

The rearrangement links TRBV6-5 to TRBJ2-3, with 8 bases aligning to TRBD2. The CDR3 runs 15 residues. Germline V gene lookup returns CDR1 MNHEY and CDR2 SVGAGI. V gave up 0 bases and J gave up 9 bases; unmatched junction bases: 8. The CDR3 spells CASSYSRTSGGTQYF. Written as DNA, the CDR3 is TGTGCCAGCAGTTACTCTAGAACTAGCGGAGGGACGCAGTATTTT.

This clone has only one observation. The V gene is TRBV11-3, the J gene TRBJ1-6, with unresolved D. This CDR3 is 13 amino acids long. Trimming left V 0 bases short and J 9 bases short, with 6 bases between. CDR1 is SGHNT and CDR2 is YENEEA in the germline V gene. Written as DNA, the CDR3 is TGTGCCAGCAGCTTAGACGGGAGTTCACCCCTCCACTTT. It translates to CASSLDGSSPLHF.

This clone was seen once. CDR3 in DNA: TGTGCCAGCAGACCCCCAATCCCCAGCGGTCAAGAGACCCAGTACTTC. It is translated as CASRPPIPSGQETQYF. The chain is built from TRBV7-2 and TRBJ2-5; perhaps TRBD2 as D (5 bases). Trimming pared 6 bases from V and 2 bases from J, leaving 19 bases between. Germline CDR1 and CDR2: SGHTA and FQGNSA. The CDR3 runs to 16 residues.

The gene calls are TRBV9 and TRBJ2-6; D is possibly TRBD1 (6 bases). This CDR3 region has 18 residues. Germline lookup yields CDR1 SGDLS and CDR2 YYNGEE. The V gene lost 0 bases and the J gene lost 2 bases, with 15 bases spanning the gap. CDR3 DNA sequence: TGTGCCAGCAGCGTAGTTGTGGGGGCAGGGACTGGGGCCAACGTCCTGACTTTC. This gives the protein CASSVVVGAGTGANVLTF.

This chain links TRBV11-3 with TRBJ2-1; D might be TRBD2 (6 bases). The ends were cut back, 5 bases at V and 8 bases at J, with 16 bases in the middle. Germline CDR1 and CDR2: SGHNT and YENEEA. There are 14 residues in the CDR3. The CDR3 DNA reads TGTGCCAGCAGCAGCGCGGCGGGGCGGGATGAGCAGTTCTTC. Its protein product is CASSSAAGRDEQFF.

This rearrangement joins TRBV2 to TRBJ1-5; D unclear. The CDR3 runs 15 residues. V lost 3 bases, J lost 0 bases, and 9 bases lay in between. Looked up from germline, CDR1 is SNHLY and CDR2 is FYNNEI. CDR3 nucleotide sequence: TGTGCCAGCAGTGAGTCCCTGGCTAGCAATCAGCCCCAGCATTTT. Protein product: CASSESLASNQPQHF.

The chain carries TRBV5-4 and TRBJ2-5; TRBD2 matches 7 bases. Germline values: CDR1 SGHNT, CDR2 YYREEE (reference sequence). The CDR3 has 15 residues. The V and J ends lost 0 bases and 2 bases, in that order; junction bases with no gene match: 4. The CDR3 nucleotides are TGTGCCAGCAGCTTGGGGCGGGGGAATCAAGAGACCCAGTACTTC. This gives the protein CASSLGRGNQETQYF.

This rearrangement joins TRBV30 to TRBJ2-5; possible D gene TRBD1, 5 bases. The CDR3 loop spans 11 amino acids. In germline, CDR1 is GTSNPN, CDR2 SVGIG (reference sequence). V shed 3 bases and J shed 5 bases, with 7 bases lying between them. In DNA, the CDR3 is TGTGCCTGGAGGGGGCTGGAGACCCAGTACTTC. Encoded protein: CAWRGLETQYF.

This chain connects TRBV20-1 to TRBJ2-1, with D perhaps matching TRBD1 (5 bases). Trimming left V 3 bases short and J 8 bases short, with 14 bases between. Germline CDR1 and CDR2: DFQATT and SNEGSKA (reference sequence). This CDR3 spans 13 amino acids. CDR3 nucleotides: TGCAGTGCTAGTGCCAGGGCCCTCTATGAGCAGTTCTTC. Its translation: CSASARALYEQFF.

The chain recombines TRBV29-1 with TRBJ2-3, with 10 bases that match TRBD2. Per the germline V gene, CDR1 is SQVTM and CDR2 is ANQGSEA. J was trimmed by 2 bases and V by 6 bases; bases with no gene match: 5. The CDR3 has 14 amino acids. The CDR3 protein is CSVLGTSATDTQYF. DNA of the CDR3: TGCAGCGTCCTCGGGACTAGCGCCACAGATACGCAGTATTTT.

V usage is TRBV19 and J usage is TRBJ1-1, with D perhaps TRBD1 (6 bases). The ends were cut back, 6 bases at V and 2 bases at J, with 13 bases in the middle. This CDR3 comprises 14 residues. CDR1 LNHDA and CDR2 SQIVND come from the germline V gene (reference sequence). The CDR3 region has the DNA TGTGCCAGTAGCCATCCGGGACATAACACTGAAGCTTTCTTT. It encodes CASSHPGHNTEAFF.

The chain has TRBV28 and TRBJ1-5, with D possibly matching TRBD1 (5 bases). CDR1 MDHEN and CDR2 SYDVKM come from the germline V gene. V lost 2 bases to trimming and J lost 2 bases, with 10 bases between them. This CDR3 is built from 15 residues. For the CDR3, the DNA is TGTGCCAGCAGTTTACGGGTCAGGGGCAATCAGCCCCAGCATTTT. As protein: CASSLRVRGNQPQHF.

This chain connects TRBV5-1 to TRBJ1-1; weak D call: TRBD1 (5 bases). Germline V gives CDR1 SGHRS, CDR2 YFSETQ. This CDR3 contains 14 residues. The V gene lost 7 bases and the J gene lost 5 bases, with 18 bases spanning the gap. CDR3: CASAPVGGWTEAFF. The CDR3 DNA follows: TGCGCCAGCGCCCCGGTCGGGGGATGGACTGAAGCTTTCTTT.

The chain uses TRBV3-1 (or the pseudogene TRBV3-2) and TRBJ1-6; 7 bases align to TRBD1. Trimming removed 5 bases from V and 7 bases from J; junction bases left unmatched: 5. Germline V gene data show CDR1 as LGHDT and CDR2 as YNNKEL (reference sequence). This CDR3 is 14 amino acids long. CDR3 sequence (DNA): TGTGCCAGCAGCACCGGGACAGCGAATTCACCCCTCCACTTT. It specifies CASSTGTANSPLHF.

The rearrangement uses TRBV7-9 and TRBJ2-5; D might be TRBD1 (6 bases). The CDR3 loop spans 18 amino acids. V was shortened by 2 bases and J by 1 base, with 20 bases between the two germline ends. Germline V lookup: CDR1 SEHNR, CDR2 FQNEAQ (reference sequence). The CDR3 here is CASSLYRASLGSQETQYF. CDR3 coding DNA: TGTGCCAGCAGCTTATACAGGGCGAGCCTCGGAAGCCAAGAGACCCAGTACTTC.

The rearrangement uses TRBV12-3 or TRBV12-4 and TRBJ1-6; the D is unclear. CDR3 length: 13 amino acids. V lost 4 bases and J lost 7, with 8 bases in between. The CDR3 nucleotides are TGTGCCAGCAGTTCGGGGTGGAATTCACCCCTCCACTTT. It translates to CASSSGWNSPLHF.

For the CDR3, the DNA is TGTGCCAGCAGCGGAAGACAGGGGAGAGAGACCCAGTACTTC. Its protein is CASSGRQGRETQYF. The V and J genes are TRBV9 and TRBJ2-5, with TRBD1 identical over 8 bases. Germline V gives CDR1 SGDLS, CDR2 YYNGEE. Trimming at V came to 3 bases and at J to 4 bases, leaving 5 bases not matched to a gene. The CDR3 covers 14 residues.